The TCR beta chain described here comes from a study of blood T cell repertoires in COVID-19. Study in general: Samples of COVID-19 (acute and convalescent) were obtained from the United States, Italy and Spain. PBMCs, B-cell-depleted T cells, or T cells were the source of the cDNA or gDNA that made up the material.

The V segment lost 3 bases and the J segment 1 base; nucleotides outside the gene matches: 6. Germline-derived CDR1 and CDR2 are SGHAT and FQDESV (reference sequence). The CDR3 consists of 15 residues. Original processing notes: The authors estimated nucleated cell counts from reference gene primer amplification. TCRdb keeps only in-frame clones here, not all; method: immunoSEQ multiplex PCR. The DNA gave D and trimming, while V, J and clone size come from that table. The sample has over 45,000 clones; about nine tenths are singletons. The origin of this receptor is a man between 50 and 59 years old with active COVID-19. Material: peripheral blood. The chain carries TRBV11-1 and TRBJ2-7; 7 bases match TRBD1. In DNA form, the CDR3 reads TGTGCCAGCAGCTTTGGACAGGAGAATTCCTACGAGCAGTACTTC. Encoded protein: CASSFGQENSYEQYF.